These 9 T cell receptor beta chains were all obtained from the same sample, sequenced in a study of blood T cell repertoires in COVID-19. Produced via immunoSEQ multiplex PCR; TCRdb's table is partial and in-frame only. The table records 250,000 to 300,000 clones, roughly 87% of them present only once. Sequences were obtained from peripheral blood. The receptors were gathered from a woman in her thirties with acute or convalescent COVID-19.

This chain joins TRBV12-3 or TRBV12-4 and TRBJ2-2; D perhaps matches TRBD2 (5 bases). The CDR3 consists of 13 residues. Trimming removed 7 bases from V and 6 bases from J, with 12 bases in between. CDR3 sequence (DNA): TGTGCCAGCACCTTAGCCGGGGCCGGGGAGCTGTTTTTT. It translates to CASTLAGAGELFF.

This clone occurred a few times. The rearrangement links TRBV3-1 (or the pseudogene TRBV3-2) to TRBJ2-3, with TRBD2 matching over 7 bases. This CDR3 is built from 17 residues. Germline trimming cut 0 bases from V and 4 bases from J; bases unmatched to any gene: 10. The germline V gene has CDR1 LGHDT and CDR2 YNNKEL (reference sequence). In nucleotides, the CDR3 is TGTGCCAGCAGCCAAGAACTAGCGAGAACCTTCGCAGATACGCAGTATTTT. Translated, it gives CASSQELARTFADTQYF.

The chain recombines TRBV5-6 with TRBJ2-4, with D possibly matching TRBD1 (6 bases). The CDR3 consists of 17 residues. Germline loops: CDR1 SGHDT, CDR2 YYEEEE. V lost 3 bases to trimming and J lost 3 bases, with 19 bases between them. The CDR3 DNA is TGTGCCAGCAGCTCGAGGGACATTTCGCCGGGCAAAAACATTCAGTACTTC. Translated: CASSSRDISPGKNIQYF.

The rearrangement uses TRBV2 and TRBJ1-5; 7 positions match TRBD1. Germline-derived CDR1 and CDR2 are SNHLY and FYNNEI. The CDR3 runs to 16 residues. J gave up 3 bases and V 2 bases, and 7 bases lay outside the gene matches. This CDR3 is CASSEQRDRDNQPQHF. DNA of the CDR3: TGTGCCAGCAGTGAACAAAGGGACAGAGACAATCAGCCCCAGCATTTT.

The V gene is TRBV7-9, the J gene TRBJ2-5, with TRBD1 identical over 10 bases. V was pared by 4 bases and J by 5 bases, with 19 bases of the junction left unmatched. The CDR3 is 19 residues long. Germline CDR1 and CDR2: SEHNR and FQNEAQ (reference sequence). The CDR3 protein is CASSYTTTGTGASRETQYF. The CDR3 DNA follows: TGTGCCAGCAGCTATACGACAACCGGGACAGGGGCCTCTAGGGAGACCCAGTACTTC.

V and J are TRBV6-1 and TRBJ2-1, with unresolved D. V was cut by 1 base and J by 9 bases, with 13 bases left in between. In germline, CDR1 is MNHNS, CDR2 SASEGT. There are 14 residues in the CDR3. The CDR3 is CASSEDPGLSEQFF. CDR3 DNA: TGTGCCAGCAGTGAAGACCCAGGTTTGAGTGAGCAGTTCTTC.

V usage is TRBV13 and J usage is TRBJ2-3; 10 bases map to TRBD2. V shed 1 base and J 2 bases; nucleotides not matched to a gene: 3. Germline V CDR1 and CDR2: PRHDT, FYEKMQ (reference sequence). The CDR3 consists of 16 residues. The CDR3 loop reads CASSLALAGITDTQYF. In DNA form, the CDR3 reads TGTGCCAGCAGCTTAGCACTAGCGGGAATCACAGATACGCAGTATTTT.

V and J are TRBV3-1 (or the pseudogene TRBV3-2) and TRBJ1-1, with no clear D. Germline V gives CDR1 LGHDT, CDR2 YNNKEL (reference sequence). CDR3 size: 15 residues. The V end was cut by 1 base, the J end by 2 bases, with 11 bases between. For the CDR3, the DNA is TGTGCCAGCAGCCAAGGAAGGCAGGATAACACTGAAGCTTTCTTT. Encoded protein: CASSQGRQDNTEAFF.

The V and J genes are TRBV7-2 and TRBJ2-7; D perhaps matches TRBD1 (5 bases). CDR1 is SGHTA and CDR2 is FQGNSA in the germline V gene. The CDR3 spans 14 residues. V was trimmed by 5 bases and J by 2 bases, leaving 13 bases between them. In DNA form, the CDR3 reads TGTGCCAGCAGCCTCCGGACACAGACCTACGAGCAGTACTTC. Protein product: CASSLRTQTYEQYF.